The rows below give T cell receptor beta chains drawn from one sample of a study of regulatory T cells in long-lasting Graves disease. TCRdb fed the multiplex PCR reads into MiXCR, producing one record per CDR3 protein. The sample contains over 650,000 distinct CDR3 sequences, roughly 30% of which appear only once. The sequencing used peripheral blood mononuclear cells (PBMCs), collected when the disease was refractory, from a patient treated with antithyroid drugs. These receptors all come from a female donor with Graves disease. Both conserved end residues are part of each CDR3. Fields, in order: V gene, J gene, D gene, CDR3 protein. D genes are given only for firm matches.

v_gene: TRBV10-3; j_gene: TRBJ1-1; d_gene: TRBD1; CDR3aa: CAISALAGGEANTEAFF
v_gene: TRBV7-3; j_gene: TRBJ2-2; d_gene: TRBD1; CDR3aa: CASSLLGGAGDTGELFF
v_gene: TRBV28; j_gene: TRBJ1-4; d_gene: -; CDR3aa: CASSSGSMTEKLFF
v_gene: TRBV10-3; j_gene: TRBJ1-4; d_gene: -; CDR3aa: CAISESLPGANEKLFF
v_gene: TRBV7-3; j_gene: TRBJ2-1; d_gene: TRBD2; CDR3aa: CASSPSSGILNEQFF
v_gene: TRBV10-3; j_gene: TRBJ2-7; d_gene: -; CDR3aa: CAIIKDGGYYEQYF
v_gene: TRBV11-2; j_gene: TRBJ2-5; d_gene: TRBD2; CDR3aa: CASSRGQPLAGGSETQYF
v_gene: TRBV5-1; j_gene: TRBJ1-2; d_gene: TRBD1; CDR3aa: CASSSGQEVVYGYTF
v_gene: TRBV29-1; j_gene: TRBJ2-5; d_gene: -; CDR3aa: CSLDLGGKTQYF
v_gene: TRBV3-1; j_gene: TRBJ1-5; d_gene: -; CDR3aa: CASSQGAGLNQPQHF
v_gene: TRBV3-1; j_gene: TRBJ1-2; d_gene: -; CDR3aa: CASSQETTRLYGYTF
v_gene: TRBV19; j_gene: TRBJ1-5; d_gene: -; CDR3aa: CASSIAGFGSNQPQHF
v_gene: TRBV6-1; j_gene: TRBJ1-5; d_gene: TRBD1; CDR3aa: CASSERGQGPQPQHF
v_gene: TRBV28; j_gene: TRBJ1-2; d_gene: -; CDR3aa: CASSFRLPDPYGYTF
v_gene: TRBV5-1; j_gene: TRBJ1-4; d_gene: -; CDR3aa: CASSRNSATLELFF
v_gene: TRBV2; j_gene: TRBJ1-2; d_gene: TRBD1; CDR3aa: CASSQEGDSPYGYTF
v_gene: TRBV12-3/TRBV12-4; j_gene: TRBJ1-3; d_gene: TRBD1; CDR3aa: CASSITGGLNTIYF
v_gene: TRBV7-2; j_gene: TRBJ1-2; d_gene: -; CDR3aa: CASSLMEGYYGYTF